Below, 25 T cell receptor beta chains from the same sample are listed, as sequenced in a study of shared clonotypes between healthy human individuals. Sequencing used immunoSEQ multiplex PCR; TCRdb keeps in-frame clones, though not all of them. The data contain over 400,000 clones, about 96% of them singletons. What was sequenced was naive CD4+ T cells sorted from blood. Subset noted: CD45RA+ positively selected. Receptor source: a woman in her twenties or thirties in good health.

The chain employs TRBV11-2 and TRBJ2-7; 11 bases match TRBD1. Trimming removed 4 bases from V and 4 bases from J; junction bases left unmatched: 3. Germline CDR1 and CDR2: SGHAT and FQNNGV. The CDR3 extends over 14 amino acids. The CDR3: CASSSGTGGYEQYF. The CDR3 DNA reads TGTGCCAGCAGCTCCGGGACAGGGGGGTACGAGCAGTACTTC.

The V gene is TRBV18, the J gene TRBJ1-3, with D perhaps matching TRBD1 (5 bases). Germline CDR1 reads KGHSH; CDR2 reads LQKENI. V dropped 2 bases and J dropped 4 bases, with 12 bases sitting between them. CDR3 length: 15 residues. The CDR3 reads CASSPARQRGNTIYF. CDR3 sequence (DNA): TGTGCCAGCTCACCAGCGCGACAGAGGGGAAACACCATATATTTT.

J is TRBJ1-2 and V is TRBV6-6, with D possibly TRBD1 on 6 matching bases. CDR3 length equals 15 residues. The V end lost 0 bases, the J end lost 2 bases, and 10 bases lay between the germline ends. Germline V CDR1 and CDR2: MNHNY, SVGAGI (reference sequence). DNA for the CDR3: TGTGCCAGCAGTTACTCGGACAGCTCGAACTATGGCTACACCTTC. Residues: CASSYSDSSNYGYTF.

About this clone itself: The sample has other DNA sequences that encode this CDR3 too. V is TRBV7-7 and J is TRBJ2-5, with 9 bases matching TRBD1. Trimming took 5 bases from V and 5 from J; bases not matched to a gene: 3. CDR3 length equals 13 residues. The V gene's germline CDR1 is SSHAT and CDR2 FNYEAQ (reference sequence). CDR3: CASSRDREETQYF. The CDR3 nucleotides read TGTGCCAGCAGCCGGGACAGGGAGGAGACCCAGTACTTC.

The V call is TRBV28, the J call TRBJ2-7; 9 bases line up with TRBD2. With V trimmed by 4 bases and J by 3 bases, 7 bases remained unmatched. CDR1 is MDHEN, CDR2 SYDVKM, per germline. The CDR3 spans 15 residues. The CDR3 DNA sequence: TGTGCCAGCAGTTCCACGGCTAGCGGGATCTACGAGCAGTACTTC. Its protein is CASSSTASGIYEQYF.

This chain connects TRBV27 to TRBJ2-1; 11 bases line up with TRBD2. The junction had 7 bases not matched to a gene; V was cut back by 2 bases and J by 4 bases. Germline CDR1 and CDR2: MNHEY and SMNVEV (reference sequence). There are 17 residues in the CDR3. The CDR3 nucleotides read TGTGCCAGCAGTTTAACGTTTGCTAGCGGGAGGTACAATGAGCAGTTCTTC. Residues: CASSLTFASGRYNEQFF.

This chain links TRBV28 with TRBJ1-1; D might be TRBD1 (5 bases). Germline CDR1 reads MDHEN; CDR2 reads SYDVKM. Trimming left V 5 bases short and J 0 bases short, with 13 bases between. The CDR3 length is 15 residues. CDR3: CASSPKTALNTEAFF. For the CDR3, the DNA is TGTGCCAGCAGTCCGAAGACAGCACTGAACACTGAAGCTTTCTTT.

For this clone: Other DNA sequences from this sample encode an identical CDR3 as well. The V and J genes are TRBV27 and TRBJ1-4; 9 positions agree with TRBD1. After removal of 4 bases from V and 5 bases from J, the junction contained 5 bases not matched to a gene. CDR1 is MNHEY, CDR2 SMNVEV, per germline (reference sequence). This CDR3 region has 15 residues. The CDR3, as DNA: TGTGCCAGCAGTTCCCTACAGGGGGCGAATGAAAAACTGTTTTTT. Amino acids: CASSSLQGANEKLFF. The full variable domain, in which reference TRBV27 and TRBJ1-4 provide the parts outside the CDR3, is EAQVTQNPRYLITVTGKKLTVTCSQNMNHEYMSWYRQDPGLGLRQIYYSMNVEVTDKGDVPEGYKVSRKEKRNFPLILESPSPNQTSLYFCASSSLQGANEKLFFGSGTQLSVL.

Remarks on this clone: Distinct nucleotide sequences in the sample also encode this CDR3. The chain employs TRBV5-1 and TRBJ2-7, with 13 bases aligning to TRBD2. Trimming removed 4 bases from V and 3 bases from J; junction bases left unmatched: 4. This CDR3 spans 15 amino acids. Germline CDR1 is SGHRS and CDR2 is YFSETQ. As DNA, the CDR3 is TGCGCCAGCAGCCTGGGACTAGCGGGGCTCTACGAGCAGTACTTC. Protein product: CASSLGLAGLYEQYF.

The rearrangement links TRBV14 to TRBJ2-7; D ambiguous. The germline gives CDR1 SGHDN, CDR2 FVKESK. The CDR3 consists of 10 residues. The V end was cut by 2 bases, the J end by 12 bases, with 8 bases between. The CDR3 loop is CASSQSDRYF. The CDR3 DNA reads as TGTGCCAGCAGCCAATCTGACCGGTACTTC.

The chain combines TRBV19 with TRBJ1-5, with 8 positions matching TRBD1. Germline-derived CDR1 and CDR2 are LNHDA and SQIVND (reference sequence). With V trimmed by 4 bases and J by 6 bases, 5 bases remained unmatched. The CDR3 loop spans 14 amino acids. The CDR3 loop reads CASSRDRGSQPQHF. CDR3 nucleotides: TGTGCCAGTAGTAGAGACAGGGGAAGTCAGCCCCAGCATTTT.

A remark on this clone: Distinct nucleotide sequences in the sample also encode this CDR3. The chain is built from TRBV5-4 and TRBJ2-7; 8 nucleotides match TRBD1. This CDR3 has 15 amino acids. In germline, CDR1 is SGHNT, CDR2 YYREEE (reference sequence). The V gene end was trimmed by 3 bases and the J gene end by 0 bases; junction bases not matched to a gene: 5. CDR3 nucleotide sequence: TGTGCCAGCAGCTGGACAGGGCGAAGCTCCTACGAGCAGTACTTC. Its translation is CASSWTGRSSYEQYF.

This chain joins TRBV9 and TRBJ1-2; D remains ambiguous. V gave up 4 bases and J gave up 6 bases, with 13 bases separating them. CDR1 and CDR2 (germline): SGDLS, YYNGEE. This CDR3 contains 13 residues. The CDR3 sequence is CASSSPGRDGYTF. CDR3 sequence (DNA): TGTGCCAGCAGCTCCCCCGGGAGGGATGGCTACACCTTC.

To note about this clone: This same CDR3 is encoded by further DNA sequences in the sample. The gene calls are TRBV18 and TRBJ2-3; no reliable D call. Looked up from germline, CDR1 is KGHSH and CDR2 is LQKENI. This CDR3 comprises 12 residues. Trimming took off 2 bases at V and 4 bases at J, with 4 bases between the two ends. This CDR3 is CASSPVSDTQYF. As DNA, the CDR3 is TGTGCCAGCTCACCAGTATCAGATACGCAGTATTTT.

This chain connects TRBV11-2 to TRBJ2-5, with 9 nucleotides matching TRBD1. The CDR3 consists of 14 residues. Germline CDR1 reads SGHAT; CDR2 reads FQNNGV. The trim removed 5 bases at V and 2 bases at J, leaving 3 bases unmatched. The CDR3 DNA reads TGTGCCAGCAGCCACGGACAGGGGCAAGAGACCCAGTACTTC. It translates to CASSHGQGQETQYF. The full variable domain, completed using reference TRBV11-2 and TRBJ2-5, is EAGVAQSPRYKIIEKRQSVAFWCNPISGHATLYWYQQILGQGPKLLIQFQNNGVVDDSQLPKDRFSAERLKGVDSTLKIQPAKLEDSAVYLCASSHGQGQETQYFGPGTRLLVL.

This chain connects TRBV28 to TRBJ2-2, with 7 bases identical to TRBD2. With 3 bases clipped from V and 6 bases from J, the junction kept 4 bases outside the gene matches. This CDR3 has 14 residues. Germline CDR1 reads MDHEN; CDR2 reads SYDVKM. The CDR3 spells CASSFGRPSGELFF. In DNA form, the CDR3 reads TGTGCCAGCAGTTTCGGGAGGCCGTCCGGGGAGCTGTTTTTT.

CDR3 sequence (DNA): TGTGCCAGCAGCAAGGGGCAGACGAACACCGGGGAGCTGTTTTTT. Protein product: CASSKGQTNTGELFF. The chain joins TRBV7-8 to TRBJ2-2; D is perhaps TRBD1 (5 bases). Germline-derived CDR1 and CDR2 are SGHVS and FQNEAQ. The CDR3 sequence is 15 residues long. Trimming took off 5 bases at V and 0 bases at J, with 10 bases between the two ends.

This rearrangement joins TRBV6-5 to TRBJ1-1; 7 bases agree with TRBD1. With V trimmed by 6 bases and J by 6 bases, 10 bases remained unmatched. The length of the CDR3 is 14 residues. Per germline, CDR1 MNHEY and CDR2 SVGAGI. CDR3 DNA sequence: TGTGCCAGCAGCATATCTACAGGGGTATCTGAAGCTTTCTTT. It translates to CASSISTGVSEAFF.

The V gene is TRBV6-6, the J gene TRBJ2-2; D gene unclear. The CDR3 totals 14 residues. The V and J ends lost 7 bases and 3 bases respectively, with 12 bases between them. Germline assignment: CDR1 MNHNY and CDR2 SVGAGI (reference sequence). The CDR3 DNA follows: TGTGCCAGCACTCCAGAGACTTACACCGGGGAGCTGTTTTTT. Protein sequence: CASTPETYTGELFF.

The chain links TRBV21-1 to TRBJ2-1; the table gives TRBD2 as D, unverified against the DNA. TRBV21-1 is given as a pseudogene. The CDR3 is 21 residues long. This CDR3 is CASSKKTPVSNRDFSYNEQFF. CDR3 nucleotides: TGTGCCAGCAGCAAAAAAACGCCCGTCTCTAATCGGGACTTCTCCTACAATGAGCAGTTCTTC.

The rearrangement joins TRBV25-1 to TRBJ2-7; 9 bases fit TRBD2. With V trimmed by 1 base and J by 13 bases, 11 bases remained unmatched. Germline V CDR1 and CDR2: MGHDK, SYGVNS. The CDR3 is made up of 14 amino acids. The CDR3 DNA reads as TGTGCCAGCAGTGAATTGTCTAGCGGGAATCAAGTCTACTTC. This translates into CASSELSSGNQVYF.

This chain's CDR3 is CATSRAAGQQGGETQYF. The CDR3 nucleotides are TGTGCCACCAGCAGGGCGGCAGGACAGCAGGGAGGAGAGACCCAGTACTTC. This chain uses TRBV15 with TRBJ2-5, with D perhaps given as TRBD1 or TRBD2 (6 bases each). CDR3 length: 17 amino acids. V lost 3 bases to trimming and J lost 4 bases, with 21 bases between them. CDR1 is LNHNV, CDR2 YYDKDF, per germline (reference sequence).

The V and J genes are TRBV6-1 and TRBJ1-5; D not resolved. The germline V gene encodes CDR1 MNHNS and CDR2 SASEGT. The CDR3 totals 14 residues. Deletions cut 8 bases from V and 3 bases from J, with 14 bases between. CDR3 protein: CASGKDIPNQPQHF. The CDR3 nucleotides read TGTGCCAGCGGAAAAGACATCCCCAATCAGCCCCAGCATTTT.

The chain joins TRBV20-1 to TRBJ2-1, with a possible D match to TRBD2 (5 bases). The V end was cut by 7 bases, the J end by 4 bases, with 8 bases between. CDR3 size: 11 residues. Germline lookup yields CDR1 DFQATT and CDR2 SNEGSKA (reference sequence). CDR3 bases: TGCAGTGGGAAGCGGTACAATGAGCAGTTCTTC. Its translation: CSGKRYNEQFF.

Points on this clone: Germline is not matched at one junction end, which may reflect a read error. This sample also contains other DNA sequences that code for the same CDR3. The rearrangement uses TRBV6-5 and TRBJ1-5, with 8 bases lining up with TRBD1. CDR3 length: 15 residues. Germline CDR1 is MNHEY and CDR2 is SVGAGI. The CDR3 reads CASRQGNIGNQPQHF. The CDR3 DNA is TGCGCCAGCCGACAGGGGAATATAGGCAATCAGCCCCAGCATTTT.